These 8 T cell receptor beta chains share one sample of origin, sequenced in a study of tumor and adjacent non-tumor tissue in lung cancer. The library came from three nested PCR rounds adapted from ARM-PCR protocols. In TCRdb, the multiplex PCR reads were re-called with MiXCR into one record per CDR3 protein. Of around 70,000 distinct CDR3 sequences in the sample, around 60% were seen once. This sample's RNA came from whole unsorted tissue. Specimen: lung tumor tissue. The source of these receptors is a man in his fifties or sixties with non-small cell lung cancer.

A few counts support this clonotype. A read error may be the cause here, since a much bigger clone is one base away. The chain recombines TRBV6-1 with TRBJ1-2; 7 bases align to TRBD1. The CDR3 contains 15 residues. Per the germline V gene, CDR1 is MNHNS and CDR2 is SASEGT. CDR3 DNA: TGTGCCAGCGACCCGTGGACAGGAACTAATTATGGCTACACCTTC. Its protein product is CASDPWTGTNYGYTF.

Notes on this clonotype: One base away lies a much larger clone, so this may be a sequencing read error. The chain's CDR3 is CASKRTGGAKERLFF. Here the CDR3 DNA reads TGTGCCAGCAAGAGAACAGGGGGCGCCAAAGAAAGACTGTTTTTT. This chain connects TRBV6-5 to TRBJ1-4; 9 bases are a match to TRBD1. CDR3 length: 15 amino acids. Germline V gene lookup returns CDR1 MNHEY and CDR2 SVGAGI.

Notes on this clonotype: A read error may produce the germline difference seen at one junction end. The chain has TRBV6-5 and TRBJ2-3; TRBD1 matches 7 bases. The CDR3 has 14 amino acids. CDR1 and CDR2 from the germline V gene are MNHEY and SVGAGI. The CDR3 reads CVSSDRDSIDTQYF. CDR3 nucleotide sequence: TGTGTCAGCAGTGACCGGGACAGCATAGATACGCAGTATTTT.

On this clonotype itself: A read error may account for a junction end that differs from germline. The chain uses TRBV5-1 and TRBJ1-3; D is uncertain. Germline CDR1 and CDR2: SGHRS and YFSETQ. The CDR3 is 14 amino acids. The CDR3 reads CAISPGVGGNTIYF. In DNA form, the CDR3 reads TGCGCCATCAGCCCTGGTGTAGGGGGAAACACCATATATTTT.

This clonotype was recorded once. The junction differs from germline at one of its ends, possibly a read error. This chain links TRBV6-1 with TRBJ2-7; TRBD1 matches 7 bases. The CDR3 has 15 residues. Germline loops: CDR1 MNHNS, CDR2 SASEGT. CDR3 in amino acids: CASTTGAQGRGEQYF. The CDR3 coding sequence is TGTGCCAGCACTACTGGCGCACAGGGGAGAGGCGAGCAGTATTTC.

Turning to this clonotype: At one of its ends the junction is not consistent with the germline gene, which may arise from a read error. This chain connects TRBV20-1 to TRBJ2-1; the match to TRBD2 covers 7 bases. Germline V CDR1 and CDR2: DFQATT, SNEGSKA (reference sequence). CDR3 length equals 15 residues. The CDR3 coding sequence is TGCAGTGCCTCTAGGAGGCGCGGGAGAGGTAATGAGCAGCACTTC. Protein: CSASRRRGRGNEQHF.

A single count supports this clonotype. This may arise from a read error, as a much more abundant clone is one base away. The CDR3 bases are TGTGCCAGCAGCCCGAATAGCGGGGGGCAGTTCTTC. Protein product: CASSPNSGGQFF. The chain recombines TRBV7-9 with TRBJ2-1; the match to TRBD2 covers 9 bases. V dropped 5 bases and J dropped 12; count of bases not matched to a gene: 5. The CDR3 is 12 residues long. Germline V gives CDR1 SEHNR, CDR2 FQNEAQ (reference sequence).

Remarks on this clonotype: At one boundary the junction diverges from the germline segment, which might be a read error. The V gene is TRBV4-1, the J gene TRBJ2-3; tentatively, D is TRBD2 (7 bases). This CDR3 is 16 amino acids long. CDR1 and CDR2 from the germline V gene are MGHRA and YSYEKL. CDR3 sequence reads: CASSQDPGRDTDAQYF. The CDR3 DNA sequence: TGCGCCAGCAGCCAAGACCCTGGGAGGGACACAGATGCGCAGTATTTT.